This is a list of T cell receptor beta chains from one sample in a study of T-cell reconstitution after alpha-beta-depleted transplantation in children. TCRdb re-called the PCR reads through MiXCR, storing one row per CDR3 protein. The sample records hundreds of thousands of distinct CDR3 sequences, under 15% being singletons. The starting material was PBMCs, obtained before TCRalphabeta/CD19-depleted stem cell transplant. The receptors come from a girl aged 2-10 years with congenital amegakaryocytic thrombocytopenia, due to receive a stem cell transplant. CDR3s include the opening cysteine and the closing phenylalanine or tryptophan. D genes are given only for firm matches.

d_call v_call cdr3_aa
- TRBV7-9 CASSLAREFSGNTIYF
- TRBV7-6 CASSHDSGNQPQHF
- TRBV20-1 CSARSIRGGATNEKLFF
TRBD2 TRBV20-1 CSALGGRWTDTQYF
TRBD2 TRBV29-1 CSGDAAGHTDTQYF
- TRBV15 CATSRDPLQETQYF
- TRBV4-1 CASSQLLPGAEKLFF
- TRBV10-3 CAITEGDMTDTQYF
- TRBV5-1 CASSLRGKRTDTQYF
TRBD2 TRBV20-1 CSAVKREAYNEQFF
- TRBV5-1 CASGGIQETQYF
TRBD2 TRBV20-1 CSARAPAGGVNTQYF
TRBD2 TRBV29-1 CSVGLAGGPGEQYF
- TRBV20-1 CSASVTYNEQFF
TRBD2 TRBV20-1 CSASPSGKVSGELFF
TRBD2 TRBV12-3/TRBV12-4 CASSSTNSGPSYEQYF
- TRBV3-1 CASSQSSVRGDEQFF
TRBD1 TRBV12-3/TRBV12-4 CASSPAGQGERTPYNEQFF
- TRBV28 CASTLWTGDNEQFF
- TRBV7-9 CASSLTLYEQYF
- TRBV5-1 CASSLVPPLVSQETQYF
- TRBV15 CATSRDPLPDTQYF
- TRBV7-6 CASSSRDGNQPQHF
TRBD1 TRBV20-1 CSARASSGTGGFYEQYF
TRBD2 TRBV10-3 CAINGDYNGYEQYF
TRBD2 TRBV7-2 CASSLVGSGRSNEQYF
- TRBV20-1 CSARIVGPDQETQYF
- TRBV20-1 CSAEHRRGGGELFF
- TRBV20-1 CSARDQAEELFF
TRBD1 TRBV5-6 CASSHLMTGRNQGDYGYTF
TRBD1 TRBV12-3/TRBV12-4 CASTGDRDKCQPQHF
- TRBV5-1 CASSLGVHSGANVLTF
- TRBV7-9 CASSSSSEPYNEQFF
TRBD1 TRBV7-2 CASSRQGGTGTDTQYF
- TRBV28 CASSPSGGLLSYGQYF
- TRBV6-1 CASSDIPGLKGNIQYF
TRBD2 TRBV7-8 CASSYGTSGGNEQFF
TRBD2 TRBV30 CAWSVLGLGIYEQYF
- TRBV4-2 CASSAGAIDSPLHF
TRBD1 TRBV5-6 CASSDSTGAGANVLTF
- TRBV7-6 CASSPIQGGEQYF
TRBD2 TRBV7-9 CASSTISGGSTDTQYF
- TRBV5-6 CASSPRGPVRYPFF
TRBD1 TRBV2 CASSGGQGYQPQHF
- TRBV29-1 CSVEDWGEQGEQYF
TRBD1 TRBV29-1 CSVEVSGQGHPTF
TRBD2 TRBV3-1 CASTPLLAGGPTITDTQYF
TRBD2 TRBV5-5 CASSLLAASFYEQYF
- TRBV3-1 CASTKSEISGTYSYNEQFF
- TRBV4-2 CASSQVQTSSGNTIYF
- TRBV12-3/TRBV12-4 CASSFSGGYTF
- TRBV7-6 CASRLGEDGYGYTF
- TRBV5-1 CASTPTRPGELFF
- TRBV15 CATSRTQGAYNEQFF
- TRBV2 CASSDERNTGELFF